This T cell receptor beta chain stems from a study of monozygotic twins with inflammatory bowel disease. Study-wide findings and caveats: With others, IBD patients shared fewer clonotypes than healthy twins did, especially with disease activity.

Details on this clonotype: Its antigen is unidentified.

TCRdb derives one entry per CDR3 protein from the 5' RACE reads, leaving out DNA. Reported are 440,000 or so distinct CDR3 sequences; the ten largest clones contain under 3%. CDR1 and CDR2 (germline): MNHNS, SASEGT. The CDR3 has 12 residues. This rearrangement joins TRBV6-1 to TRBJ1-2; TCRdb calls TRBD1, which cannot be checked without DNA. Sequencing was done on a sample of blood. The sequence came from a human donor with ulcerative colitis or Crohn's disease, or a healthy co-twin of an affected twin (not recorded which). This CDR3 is CASSESRTGDTF.